This T cell receptor beta chain was observed in a study of blood T cell repertoires in COVID-19. Study background: The United States, Italy and Spain supplied acute and convalescent COVID-19 samples.

The CDR3 runs 14 residues. The V gene lost 7 bases and the J gene lost 3 bases, with 13 bases spanning the gap. CDR1 is MNHEY, CDR2 SMNVEV, per germline (reference sequence). Study processing details: Nucleated cell counts were estimated from reference gene primer amplification. The method was immunoSEQ multiplex PCR; TCRdb's version includes in-frame clones alone and lacks a portion of them. V, J and clone size are taken as reported in that table, and D and trimming were inferred from the DNA itself. The sample shows roughly 52,000 clones, 85% to 90% of them seen only once. The sample comprised peripheral blood. The rearrangement uses TRBV27 and TRBJ2-1; D uncertain. This clonotype was obtained from a man between 60 and 75 years old with active COVID-19. The CDR3 loop is CASMKTVDYNEQFF. As DNA, the CDR3 is TGTGCCAGCATGAAAACAGTCGACTACAATGAGCAGTTCTTC.